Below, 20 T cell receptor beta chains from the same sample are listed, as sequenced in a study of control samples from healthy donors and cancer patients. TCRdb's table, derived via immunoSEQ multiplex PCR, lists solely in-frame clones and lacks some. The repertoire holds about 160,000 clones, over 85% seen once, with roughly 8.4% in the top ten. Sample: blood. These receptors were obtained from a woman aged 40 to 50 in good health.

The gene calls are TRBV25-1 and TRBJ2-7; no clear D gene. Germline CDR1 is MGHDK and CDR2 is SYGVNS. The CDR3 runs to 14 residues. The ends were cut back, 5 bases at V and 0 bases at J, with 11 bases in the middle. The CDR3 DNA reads TGTGCCAGCAGTCAGGAGAGGAGCTCCTACGAGCAGTACTTC. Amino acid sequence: CASSQERSSYEQYF.

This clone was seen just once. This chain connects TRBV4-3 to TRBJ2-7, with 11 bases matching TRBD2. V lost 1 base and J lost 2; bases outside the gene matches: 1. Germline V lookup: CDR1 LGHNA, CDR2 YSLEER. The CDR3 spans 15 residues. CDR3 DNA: TGCGCCAGCAGCCAAGGACTAGCGGGAACCTACGAGCAGTACTTC. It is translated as CASSQGLAGTYEQYF.

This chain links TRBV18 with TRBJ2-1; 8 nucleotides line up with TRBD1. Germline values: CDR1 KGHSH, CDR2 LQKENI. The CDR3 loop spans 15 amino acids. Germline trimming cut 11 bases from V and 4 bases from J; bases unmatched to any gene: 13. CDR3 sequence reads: CAASRQGSQYNEQFF. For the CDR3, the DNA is TGTGCCGCCAGTCGACAGGGGAGCCAATACAATGAGCAGTTCTTC.

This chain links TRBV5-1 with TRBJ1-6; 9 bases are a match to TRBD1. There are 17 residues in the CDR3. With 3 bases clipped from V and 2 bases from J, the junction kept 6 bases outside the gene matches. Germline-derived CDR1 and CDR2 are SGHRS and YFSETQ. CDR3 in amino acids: CASSSRTGEAYNSPLHF. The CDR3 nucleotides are TGCGCCAGCAGCTCTAGGACAGGGGAGGCCTATAATTCACCCCTCCACTTT.

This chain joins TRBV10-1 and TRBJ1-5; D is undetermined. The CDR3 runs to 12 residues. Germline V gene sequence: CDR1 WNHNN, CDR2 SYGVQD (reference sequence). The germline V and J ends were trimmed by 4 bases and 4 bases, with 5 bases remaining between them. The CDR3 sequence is CASSGTNQPQHF. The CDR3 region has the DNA TGCGCCAGCAGTGGGACGAATCAGCCCCAGCATTTT.

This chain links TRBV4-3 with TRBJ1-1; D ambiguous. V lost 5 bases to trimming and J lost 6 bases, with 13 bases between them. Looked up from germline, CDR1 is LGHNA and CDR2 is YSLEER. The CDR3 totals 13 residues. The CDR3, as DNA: TGCGCCAGCAGCACGTTAGCTAGCGCTGAAGCTTTCTTT. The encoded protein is CASSTLASAEAFF.

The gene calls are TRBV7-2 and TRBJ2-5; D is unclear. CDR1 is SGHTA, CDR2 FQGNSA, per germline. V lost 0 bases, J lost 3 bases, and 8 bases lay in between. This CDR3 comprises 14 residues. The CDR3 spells CASSLAFLEETQYF. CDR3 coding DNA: TGTGCCAGCAGCTTAGCTTTTCTTGAAGAGACCCAGTACTTC.

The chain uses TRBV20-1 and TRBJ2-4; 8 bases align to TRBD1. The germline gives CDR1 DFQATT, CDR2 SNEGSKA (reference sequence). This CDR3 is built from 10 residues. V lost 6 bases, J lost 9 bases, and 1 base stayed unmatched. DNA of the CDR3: TGCAGTGCCGGACAGGGCATTCAGTACTTC. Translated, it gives CSAGQGIQYF.

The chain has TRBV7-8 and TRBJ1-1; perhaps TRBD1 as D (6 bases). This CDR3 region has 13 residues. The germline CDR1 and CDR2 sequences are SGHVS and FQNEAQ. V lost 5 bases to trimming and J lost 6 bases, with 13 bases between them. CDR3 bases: TGTGCCAGCAGCCCCTACAGGGACGCTGAAGCTTTCTTT. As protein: CASSPYRDAEAFF.

CDR3 in amino acids: CASSPPPASGSNYGYTF. CDR3 nucleotide sequence: TGTGCCAGCAGCCCACCCCCAGCCAGTGGTTCTAACTATGGCTACACCTTC. The chain joins TRBV9 to TRBJ1-2; D not certain. The germline V gene has CDR1 SGDLS and CDR2 YYNGEE. The CDR3 consists of 17 residues. V was cut by 4 bases and J by 0 bases, with 19 bases left in between.

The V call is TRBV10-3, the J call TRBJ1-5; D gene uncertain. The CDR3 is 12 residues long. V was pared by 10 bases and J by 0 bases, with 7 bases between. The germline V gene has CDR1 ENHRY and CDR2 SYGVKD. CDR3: CATTDSNQPQHF. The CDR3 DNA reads TGTGCCACTACGGATAGCAATCAGCCCCAGCATTTT.

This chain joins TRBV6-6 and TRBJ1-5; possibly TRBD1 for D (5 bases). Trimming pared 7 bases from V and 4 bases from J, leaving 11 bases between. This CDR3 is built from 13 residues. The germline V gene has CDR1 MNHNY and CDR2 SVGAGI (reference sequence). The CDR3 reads CASTTDKNQPQHF. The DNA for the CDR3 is TGTGCCAGCACCACGGACAAAAATCAGCCCCAGCATTTT.

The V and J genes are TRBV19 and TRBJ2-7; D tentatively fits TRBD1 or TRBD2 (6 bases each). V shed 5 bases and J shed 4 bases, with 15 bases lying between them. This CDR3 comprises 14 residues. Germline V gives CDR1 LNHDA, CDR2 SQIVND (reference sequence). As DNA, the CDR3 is TGTGCCAGTAGTCTAAGCCGAGGGGGGTACGAGCAGTACTTC. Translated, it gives CASSLSRGGYEQYF.

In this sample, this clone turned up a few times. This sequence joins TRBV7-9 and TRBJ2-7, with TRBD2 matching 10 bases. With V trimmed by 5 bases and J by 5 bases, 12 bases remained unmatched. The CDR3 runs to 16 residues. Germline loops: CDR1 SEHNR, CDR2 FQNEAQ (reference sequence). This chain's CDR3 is CASSPPTAGGPHEQYF. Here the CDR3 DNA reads TGTGCCAGCAGCCCCCCCACAGCGGGAGGGCCTCACGAGCAGTACTTC.

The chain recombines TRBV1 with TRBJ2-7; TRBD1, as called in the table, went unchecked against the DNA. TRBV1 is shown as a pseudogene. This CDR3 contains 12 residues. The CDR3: CTSSQEQYEQYF. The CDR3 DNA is TGCACCAGCAGCCAAGAGCAGTACGAGCAGTACTTC.

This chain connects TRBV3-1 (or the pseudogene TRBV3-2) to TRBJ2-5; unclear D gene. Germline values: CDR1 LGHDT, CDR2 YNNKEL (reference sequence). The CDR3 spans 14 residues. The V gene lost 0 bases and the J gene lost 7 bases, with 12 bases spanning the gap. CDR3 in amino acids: CASSQDIDFGTQYF. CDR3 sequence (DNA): TGTGCCAGCAGCCAAGATATAGATTTTGGGACCCAGTACTTC.

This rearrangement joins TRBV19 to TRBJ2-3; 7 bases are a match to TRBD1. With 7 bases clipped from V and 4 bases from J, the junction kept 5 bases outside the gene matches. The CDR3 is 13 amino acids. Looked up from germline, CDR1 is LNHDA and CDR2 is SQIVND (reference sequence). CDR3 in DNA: TGTGCCAGTACGACAGGGCTTGCAGATACGCAGTATTTT. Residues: CASTTGLADTQYF.

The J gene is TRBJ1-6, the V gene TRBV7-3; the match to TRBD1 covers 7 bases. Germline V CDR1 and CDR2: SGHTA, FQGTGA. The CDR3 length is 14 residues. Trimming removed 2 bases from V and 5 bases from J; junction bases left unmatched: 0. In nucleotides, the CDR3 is TGTGCCAGCAGCTTAGGGACAGATAATTCACCCCTCCACTTT. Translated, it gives CASSLGTDNSPLHF.

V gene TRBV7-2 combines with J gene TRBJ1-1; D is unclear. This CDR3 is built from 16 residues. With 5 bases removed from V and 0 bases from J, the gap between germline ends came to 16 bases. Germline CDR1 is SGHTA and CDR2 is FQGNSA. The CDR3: CASSPPFPAMNTEAFF. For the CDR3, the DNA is TGTGCCAGCAGCCCCCCCTTTCCGGCCATGAACACTGAAGCTTTCTTT.

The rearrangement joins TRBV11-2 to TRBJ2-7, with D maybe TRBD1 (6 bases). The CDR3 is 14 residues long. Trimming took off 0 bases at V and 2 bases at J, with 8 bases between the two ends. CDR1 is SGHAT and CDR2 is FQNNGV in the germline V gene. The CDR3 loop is CASSLEQGTYEQYF. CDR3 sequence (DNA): TGTGCCAGCAGCTTAGAGCAGGGGACCTACGAGCAGTACTTC.